Detailed here is one TCR beta chain. Per germline, CDR1 MNHEY and CDR2 SVGAGI. The CDR3 runs 14 residues. Deletions cut 7 bases from V and 5 bases from J, with 15 bases between. This sample was taken from a study of cytomegalovirus exposure and HLA in healthy donors. Primers included in the PCR were 60 Vbeta and 13 Jbeta primers. TCRdb keeps only in-frame clones here, not all; method: immunoSEQ multiplex PCR. Here the sample spans under 200,000 clones, about two thirds being singletons. This sequence originates from a woman between 18 and 30 years old in good health and CMV-seropositive. V gene TRBV6-5 combines with J gene TRBJ2-1, with a possible D match to TRBD2 (6 bases). Input material: PBMCs. CDR3 amino acids: CASTPLALHNEQFF. The CDR3 nucleotides are TGTGCCAGCACCCCACTAGCATTGCACAATGAGCAGTTCTTC.